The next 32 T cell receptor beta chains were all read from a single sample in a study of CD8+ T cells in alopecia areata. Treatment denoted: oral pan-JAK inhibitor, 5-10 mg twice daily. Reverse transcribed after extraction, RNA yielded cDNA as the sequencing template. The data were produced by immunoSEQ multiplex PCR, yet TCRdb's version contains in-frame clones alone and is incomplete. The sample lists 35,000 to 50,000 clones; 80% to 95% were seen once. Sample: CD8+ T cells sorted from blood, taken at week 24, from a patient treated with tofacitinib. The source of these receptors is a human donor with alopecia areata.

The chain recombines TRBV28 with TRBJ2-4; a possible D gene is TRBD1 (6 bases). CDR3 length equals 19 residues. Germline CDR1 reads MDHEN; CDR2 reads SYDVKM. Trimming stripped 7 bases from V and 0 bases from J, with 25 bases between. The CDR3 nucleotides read TGTGCCAGCAACTCCCGGGACACCTCCAAATCTCTAGCCAAAAACATTCAGTACTTC. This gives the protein CASNSRDTSKSLAKNIQYF. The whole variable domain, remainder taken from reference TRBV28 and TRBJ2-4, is DVKVTQSSRYLVKRTGEKVFLECVQDMDHENMFWYRQDPGLGLRLIYFSYDVKMKEKGDIPEGYSVSREKKERFSLILESASTNQTSMYLCASNSRDTSKSLAKNIQYFGAGTRLSVL.

CDR3 bases: TGTGCCACCAGTCCCGGCCTTTCCAAAAACATTCAGTACTTC. It yields the protein CATSPGLSKNIQYF. This sequence joins TRBV7-9 and TRBJ2-4; no clear D. Germline lookup yields CDR1 SEHNR and CDR2 FQNEAQ (reference sequence). Trimming took 10 bases from V and 2 from J, leaving 15 bases between them. CDR3 length: 14 amino acids.

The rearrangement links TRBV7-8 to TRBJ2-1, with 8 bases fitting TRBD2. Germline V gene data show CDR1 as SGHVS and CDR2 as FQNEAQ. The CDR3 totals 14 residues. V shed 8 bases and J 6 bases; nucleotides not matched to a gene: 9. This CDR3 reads CASCHSGVGNEQFF. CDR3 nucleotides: TGTGCCAGCTGCCATAGCGGGGTCGGCAATGAGCAGTTCTTC.

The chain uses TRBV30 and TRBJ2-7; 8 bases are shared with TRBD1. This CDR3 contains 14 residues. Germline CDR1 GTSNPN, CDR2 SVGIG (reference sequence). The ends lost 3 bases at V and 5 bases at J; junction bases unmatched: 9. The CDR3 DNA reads TGTGCCTGGAGCCCGACAGGGGCTGGGGACGAGCAGTACTTC. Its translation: CAWSPTGAGDEQYF.

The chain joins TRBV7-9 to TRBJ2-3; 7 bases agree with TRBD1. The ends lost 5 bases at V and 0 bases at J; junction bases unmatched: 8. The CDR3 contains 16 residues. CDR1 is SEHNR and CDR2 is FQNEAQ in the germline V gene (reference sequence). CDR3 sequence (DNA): TGTGCCAGCAGCCCAGGGGGTACCCTAAGCACAGATACGCAGTATTTT. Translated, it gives CASSPGGTLSTDTQYF.

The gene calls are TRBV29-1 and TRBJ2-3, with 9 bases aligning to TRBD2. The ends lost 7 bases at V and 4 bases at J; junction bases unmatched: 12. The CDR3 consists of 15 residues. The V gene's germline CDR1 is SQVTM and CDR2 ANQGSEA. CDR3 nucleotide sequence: TGCAGCGCCCTGGGGGTTAGCGGGGGCCCAGATACGCAGTATTTT. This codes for CSALGVSGGPDTQYF.

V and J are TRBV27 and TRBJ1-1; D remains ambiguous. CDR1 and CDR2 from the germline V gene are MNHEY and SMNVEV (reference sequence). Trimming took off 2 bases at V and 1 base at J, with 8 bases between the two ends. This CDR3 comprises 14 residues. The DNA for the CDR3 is TGTGCCAGCAGTTTAAACGGGCCGAACACTGAAGCTTTCTTT. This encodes CASSLNGPNTEAFF.

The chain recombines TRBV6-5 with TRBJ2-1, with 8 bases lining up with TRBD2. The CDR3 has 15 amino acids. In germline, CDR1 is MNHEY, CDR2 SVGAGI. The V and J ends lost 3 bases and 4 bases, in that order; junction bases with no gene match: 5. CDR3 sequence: CASSYVAGPYNEQFF. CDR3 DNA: TGTGCCAGCAGTTATGTAGCGGGACCTTACAATGAGCAGTTCTTC.

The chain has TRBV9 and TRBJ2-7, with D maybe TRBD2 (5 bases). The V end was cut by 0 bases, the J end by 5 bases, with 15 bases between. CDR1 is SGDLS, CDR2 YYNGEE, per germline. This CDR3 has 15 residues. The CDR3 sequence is CASSVGGSSYHEQYF. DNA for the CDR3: TGTGCCAGCAGCGTAGGAGGGTCGTCCTACCACGAGCAGTACTTC.

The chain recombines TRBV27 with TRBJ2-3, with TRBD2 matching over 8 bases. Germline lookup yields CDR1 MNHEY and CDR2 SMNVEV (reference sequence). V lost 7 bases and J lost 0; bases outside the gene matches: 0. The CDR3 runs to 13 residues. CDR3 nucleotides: TGTGCCAGCAAGCGGGGGAGCACAGATACGCAGTATTTT. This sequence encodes CASKRGSTDTQYF.

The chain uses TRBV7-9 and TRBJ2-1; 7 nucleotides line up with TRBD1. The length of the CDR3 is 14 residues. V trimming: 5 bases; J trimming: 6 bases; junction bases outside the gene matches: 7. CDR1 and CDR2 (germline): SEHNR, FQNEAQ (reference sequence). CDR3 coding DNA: TGTGCCAGCAGCCCCTCGACAGGGAGCAATGAGCAGTTCTTC. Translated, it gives CASSPSTGSNEQFF.

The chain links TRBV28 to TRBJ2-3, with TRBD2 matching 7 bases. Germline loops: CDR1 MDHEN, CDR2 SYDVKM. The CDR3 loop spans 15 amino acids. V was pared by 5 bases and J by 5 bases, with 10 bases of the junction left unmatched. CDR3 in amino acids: CASSPRPGRRDTQYF. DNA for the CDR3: TGTGCCAGCAGTCCACGGCCCGGGAGGAGAGATACGCAGTATTTT.

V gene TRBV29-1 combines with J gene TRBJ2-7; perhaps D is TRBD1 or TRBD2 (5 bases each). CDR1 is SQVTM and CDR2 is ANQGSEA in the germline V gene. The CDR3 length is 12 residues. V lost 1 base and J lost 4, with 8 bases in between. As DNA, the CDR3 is TGCAGCGTTGAAGGGGACCCTTACGAGCAGTACTTC. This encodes CSVEGDPYEQYF.

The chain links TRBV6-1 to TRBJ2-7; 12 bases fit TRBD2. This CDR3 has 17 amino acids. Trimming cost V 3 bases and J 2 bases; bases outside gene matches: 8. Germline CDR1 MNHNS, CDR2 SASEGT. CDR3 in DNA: TGTGCCAGCAGTGATTCACTGACTAGCGGGGGAACCTACGAGCAGTACTTC. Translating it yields CASSDSLTSGGTYEQYF.

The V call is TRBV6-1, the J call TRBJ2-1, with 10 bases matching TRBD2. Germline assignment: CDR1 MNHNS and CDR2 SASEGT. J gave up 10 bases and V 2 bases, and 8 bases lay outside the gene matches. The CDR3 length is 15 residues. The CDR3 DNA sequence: TGTGCCAGCAGTGAACTAGCGGGGGCCTCTAAGGAGCAGTTCTTC. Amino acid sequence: CASSELAGASKEQFF.

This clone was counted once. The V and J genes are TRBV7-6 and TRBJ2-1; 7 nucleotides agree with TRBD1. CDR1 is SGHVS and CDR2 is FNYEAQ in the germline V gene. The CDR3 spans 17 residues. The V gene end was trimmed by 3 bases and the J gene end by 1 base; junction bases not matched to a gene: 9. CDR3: CASSFSTGPNSYNEQFF. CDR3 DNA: TGTGCCAGCAGCTTCTCGACAGGGCCTAATTCCTACAATGAGCAGTTCTTC.

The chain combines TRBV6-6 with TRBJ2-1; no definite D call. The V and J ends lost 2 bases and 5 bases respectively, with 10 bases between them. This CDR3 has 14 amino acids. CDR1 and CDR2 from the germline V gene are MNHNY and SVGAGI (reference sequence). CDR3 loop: CASSYDWADNEQFF. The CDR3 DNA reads TGTGCCAGCAGTTACGATTGGGCCGACAATGAGCAGTTCTTC.

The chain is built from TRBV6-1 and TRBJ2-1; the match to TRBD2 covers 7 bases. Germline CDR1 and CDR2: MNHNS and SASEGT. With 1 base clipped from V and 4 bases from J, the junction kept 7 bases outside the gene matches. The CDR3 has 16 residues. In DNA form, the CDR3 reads TGTGCCAGCAGTGAAGACGGCGGGGGTTCGTACAATGAGCAGTTCTTC. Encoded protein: CASSEDGGGSYNEQFF.

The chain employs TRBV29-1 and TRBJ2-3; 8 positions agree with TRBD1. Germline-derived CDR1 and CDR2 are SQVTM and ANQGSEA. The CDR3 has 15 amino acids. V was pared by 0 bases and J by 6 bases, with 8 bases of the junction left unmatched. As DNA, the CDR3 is TGCAGCGTTGAAGATAACCAGGGGGCAGCGGATACGCAGTATTTT. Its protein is CSVEDNQGAADTQYF.

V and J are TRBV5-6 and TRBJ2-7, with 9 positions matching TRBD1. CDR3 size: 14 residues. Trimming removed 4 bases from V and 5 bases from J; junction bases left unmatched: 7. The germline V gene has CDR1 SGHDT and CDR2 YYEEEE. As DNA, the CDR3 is TGTGCCAGCAGCCCAGGGACAGGGAGACACGAGCAGTACTTC. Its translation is CASSPGTGRHEQYF.

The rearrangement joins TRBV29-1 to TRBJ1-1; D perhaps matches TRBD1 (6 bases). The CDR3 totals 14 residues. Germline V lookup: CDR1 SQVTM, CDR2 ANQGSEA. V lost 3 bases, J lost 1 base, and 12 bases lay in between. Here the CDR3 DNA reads TGCAGCGTTGAGTCAGGGGAGGGGAACACTGAAGCTTTCTTT. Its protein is CSVESGEGNTEAFF.

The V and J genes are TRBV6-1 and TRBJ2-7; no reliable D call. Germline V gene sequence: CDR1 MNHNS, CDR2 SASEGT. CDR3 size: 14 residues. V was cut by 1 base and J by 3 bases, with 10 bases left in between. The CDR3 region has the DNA TGTGCCAGCAGTGAAGAGGCCACCCTCTACGAGCAGTACTTC. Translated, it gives CASSEEATLYEQYF.

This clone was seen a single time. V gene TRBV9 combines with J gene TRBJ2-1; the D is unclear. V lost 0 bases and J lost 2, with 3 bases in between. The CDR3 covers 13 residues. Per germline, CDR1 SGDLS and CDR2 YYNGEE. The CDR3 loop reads CASSVETYNEQFF. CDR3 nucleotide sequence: TGTGCCAGCAGCGTAGAAACCTACAATGAGCAGTTCTTC.

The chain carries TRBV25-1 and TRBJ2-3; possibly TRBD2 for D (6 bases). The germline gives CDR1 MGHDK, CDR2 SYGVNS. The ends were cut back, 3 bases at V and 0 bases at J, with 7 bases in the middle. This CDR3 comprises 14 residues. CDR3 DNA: TGTGCCAGCAGTGAGAGCGGGAGCACAGATACGCAGTATTTT. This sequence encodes CASSESGSTDTQYF.

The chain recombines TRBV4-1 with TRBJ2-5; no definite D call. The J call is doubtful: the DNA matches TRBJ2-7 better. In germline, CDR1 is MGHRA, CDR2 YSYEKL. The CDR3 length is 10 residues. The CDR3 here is CASSGNEQYF. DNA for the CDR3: TGCGCCAGCAGCGGTAACGAGCAGTACTTC.

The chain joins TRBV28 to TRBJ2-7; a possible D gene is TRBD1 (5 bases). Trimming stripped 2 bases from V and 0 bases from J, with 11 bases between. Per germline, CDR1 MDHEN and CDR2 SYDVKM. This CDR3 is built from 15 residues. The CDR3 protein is CASSLRHDSSYEQYF. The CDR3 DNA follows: TGTGCCAGCAGTTTAAGGCATGACAGCTCCTACGAGCAGTACTTC.

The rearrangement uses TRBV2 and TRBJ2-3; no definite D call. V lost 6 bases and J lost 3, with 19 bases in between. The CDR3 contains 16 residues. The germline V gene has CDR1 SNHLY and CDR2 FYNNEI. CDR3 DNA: TGTGCCAGCAGCTTAGCCCGAGAGCGTGGAACAGATACGCAGTATTTT. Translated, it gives CASSLARERGTDTQYF.

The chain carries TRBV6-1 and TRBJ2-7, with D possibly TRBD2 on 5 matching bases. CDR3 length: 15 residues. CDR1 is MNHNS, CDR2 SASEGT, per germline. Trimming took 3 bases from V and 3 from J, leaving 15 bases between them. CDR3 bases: TGTGCCAGCAGTGACTTGTTGGGAGCATTCTACGAGCAGTACTTC. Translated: CASSDLLGAFYEQYF.

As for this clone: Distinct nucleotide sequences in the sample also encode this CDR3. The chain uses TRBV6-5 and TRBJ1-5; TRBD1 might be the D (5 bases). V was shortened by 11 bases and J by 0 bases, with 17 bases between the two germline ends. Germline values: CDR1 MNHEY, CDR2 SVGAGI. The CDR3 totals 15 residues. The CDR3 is CASRTGAYSNQPQHF. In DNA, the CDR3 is TGTGCCTCCCGAACAGGAGCTTATAGCAATCAGCCCCAGCATTTT.

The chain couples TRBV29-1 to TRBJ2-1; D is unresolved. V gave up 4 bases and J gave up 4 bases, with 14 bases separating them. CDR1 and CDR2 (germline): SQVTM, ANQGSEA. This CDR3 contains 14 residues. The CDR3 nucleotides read TGCAGCGTTGGGTACTCATCGGTTTACAATGAGCAGTTCTTC. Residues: CSVGYSSVYNEQFF.

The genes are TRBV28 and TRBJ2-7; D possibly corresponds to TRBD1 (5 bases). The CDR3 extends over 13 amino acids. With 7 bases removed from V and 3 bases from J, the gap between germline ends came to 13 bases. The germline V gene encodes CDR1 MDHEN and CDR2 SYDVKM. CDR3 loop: CASTNQRGYEQYF. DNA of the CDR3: TGTGCCAGCACCAACCAAAGGGGCTACGAGCAGTACTTC.

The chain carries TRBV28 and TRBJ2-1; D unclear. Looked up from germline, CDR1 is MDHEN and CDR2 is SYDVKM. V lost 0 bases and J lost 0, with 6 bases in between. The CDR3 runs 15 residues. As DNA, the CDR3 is TGTGCCAGCAGTTTATGGGACCGCTCCTACAATGAGCAGTTCTTC. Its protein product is CASSLWDRSYNEQFF.